This TCR beta chain was retrieved from a study of long-term antiretroviral therapy in people with HIV. Background on the study: Some samples came about a decade before the 2015 immediate-ART recommendation, and these were the earliest.

Sequencing relied on immunoSEQ assay v3.0, run at survey level. The table came from immunoSEQ multiplex PCR; TCRdb's copy has only in-frame clones and leaves some out. The sample has some 17,000 clones; 60% to 80% are singletons. Per donor, at least one pre-ART and at least two post-ART PBMC samples were obtained. Only United States sites treated participants with HIV. Amounts of about 0.9-11 million cryopreserved PBMC were held in the samples before DNA extraction. This clone occurred once. Germline lookup yields CDR1 MDHEN and CDR2 SYDVKM. The CDR3 contains 17 residues. V shed 4 bases and J shed 5 bases, with 24 bases lying between them.

The sample in question was unsorted PBMCs, obtained less than 2.2 years before starting antiretroviral therapy. The chain links TRBV28 to TRBJ2-7; the D gene is possibly TRBD1 (6 bases). The sequence came from a young man with HIV. The CDR3 coding sequence is TGTGCCAGCAGTTCATCTATTCAGCAGGGGAGTGATGACGAGCAGTACTTC. Protein: CASSSSIQQGSDDEQYF.